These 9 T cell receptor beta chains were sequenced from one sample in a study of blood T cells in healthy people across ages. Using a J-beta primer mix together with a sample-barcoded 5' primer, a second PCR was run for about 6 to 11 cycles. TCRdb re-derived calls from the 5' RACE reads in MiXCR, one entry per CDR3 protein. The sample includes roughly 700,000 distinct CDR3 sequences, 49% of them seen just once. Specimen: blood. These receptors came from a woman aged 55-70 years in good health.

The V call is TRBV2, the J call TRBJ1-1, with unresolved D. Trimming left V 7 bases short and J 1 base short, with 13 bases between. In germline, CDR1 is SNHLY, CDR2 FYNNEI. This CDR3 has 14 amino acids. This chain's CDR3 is CASTEERENTEAFF. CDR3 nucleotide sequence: TGTGCCAGCACGGAGGAGAGGGAGAACACTGAAGCTTTCTTT.

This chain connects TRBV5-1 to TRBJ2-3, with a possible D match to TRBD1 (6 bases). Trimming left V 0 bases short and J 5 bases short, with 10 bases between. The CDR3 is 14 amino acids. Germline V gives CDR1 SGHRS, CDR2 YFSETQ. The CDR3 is CASSLGDTGDTQYF. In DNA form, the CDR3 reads TGCGCCAGCAGCTTGGGGGACACGGGAGATACGCAGTATTTT.

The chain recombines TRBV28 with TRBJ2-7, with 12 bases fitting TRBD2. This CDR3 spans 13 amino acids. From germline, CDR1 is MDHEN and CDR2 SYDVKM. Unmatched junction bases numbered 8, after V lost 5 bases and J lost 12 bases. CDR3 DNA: TGTGCCAGCAGTGTAGGGACTAGCGGGTGGGTGTACTTC. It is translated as CASSVGTSGWVYF.

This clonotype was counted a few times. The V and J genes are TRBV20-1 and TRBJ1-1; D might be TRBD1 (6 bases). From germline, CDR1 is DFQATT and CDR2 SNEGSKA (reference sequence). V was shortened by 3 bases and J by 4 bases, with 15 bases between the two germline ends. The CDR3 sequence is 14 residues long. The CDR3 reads CSARSQGLPTEAFF. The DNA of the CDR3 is TGCAGTGCTAGGTCACAGGGTCTCCCCACTGAAGCTTTCTTT.

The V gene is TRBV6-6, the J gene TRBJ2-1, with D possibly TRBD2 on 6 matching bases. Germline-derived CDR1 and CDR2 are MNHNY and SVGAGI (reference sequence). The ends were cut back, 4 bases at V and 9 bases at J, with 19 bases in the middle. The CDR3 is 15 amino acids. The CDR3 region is CASSSITPGDSEQFF. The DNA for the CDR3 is TGTGCCAGCAGTTCAATAACGCCGGGAGACAGTGAGCAGTTCTTC.

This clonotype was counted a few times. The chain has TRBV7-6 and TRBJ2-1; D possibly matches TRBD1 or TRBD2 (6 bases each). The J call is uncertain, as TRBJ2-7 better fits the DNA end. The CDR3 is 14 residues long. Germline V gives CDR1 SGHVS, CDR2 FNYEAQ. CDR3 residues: CASSLVGGYNEQYF. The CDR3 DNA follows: TGTGCCAGCAGCTTAGTGGGGGGCTACAATGAGCAGTACTTC.

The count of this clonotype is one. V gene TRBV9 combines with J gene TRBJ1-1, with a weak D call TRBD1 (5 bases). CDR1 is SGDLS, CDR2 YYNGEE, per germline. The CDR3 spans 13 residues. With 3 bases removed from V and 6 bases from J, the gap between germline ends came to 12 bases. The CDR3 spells CASSERPGSEAFF. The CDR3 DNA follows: TGTGCCAGCAGCGAGAGACCAGGGTCTGAAGCTTTCTTT.

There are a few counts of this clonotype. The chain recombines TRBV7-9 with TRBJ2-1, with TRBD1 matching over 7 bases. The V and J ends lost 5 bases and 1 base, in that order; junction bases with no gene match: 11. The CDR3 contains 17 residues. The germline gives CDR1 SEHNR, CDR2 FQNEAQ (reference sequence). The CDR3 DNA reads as TGTGCCAGCAGCCCCCGGATCAGGGGGTTATCCTACAATGAGCAGTTCTTC. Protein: CASSPRIRGLSYNEQFF.

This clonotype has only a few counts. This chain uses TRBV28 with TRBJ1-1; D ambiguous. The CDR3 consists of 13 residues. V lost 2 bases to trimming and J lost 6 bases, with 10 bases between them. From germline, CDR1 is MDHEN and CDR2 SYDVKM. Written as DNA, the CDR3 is TGTGCCAGCAGTTTAGACACGTACGCTGAAGCTTTCTTT. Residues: CASSLDTYAEAFF. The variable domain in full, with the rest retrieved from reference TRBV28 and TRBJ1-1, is DVKVTQSSRYLVKRTGEKVFLECVQDMDHENMFWYRQDPGLGLRLIYFSYDVKMKEKGDIPEGYSVSREKKERFSLILESASTNQTSMYLCASSLDTYAEAFFGQGTRLTVV.